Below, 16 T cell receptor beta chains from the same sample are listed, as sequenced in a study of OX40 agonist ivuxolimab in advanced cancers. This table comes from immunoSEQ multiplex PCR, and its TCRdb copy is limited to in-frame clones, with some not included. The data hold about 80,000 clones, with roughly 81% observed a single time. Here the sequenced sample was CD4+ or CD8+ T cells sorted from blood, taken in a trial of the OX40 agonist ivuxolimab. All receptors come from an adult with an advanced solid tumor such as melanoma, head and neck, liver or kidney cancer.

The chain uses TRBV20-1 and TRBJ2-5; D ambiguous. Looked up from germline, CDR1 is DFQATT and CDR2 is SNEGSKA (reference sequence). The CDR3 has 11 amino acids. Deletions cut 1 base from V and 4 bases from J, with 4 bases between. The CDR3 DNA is TGCAGTGCTAGAGGGGCAGAGACCCAGTACTTC. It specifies CSARGAETQYF.

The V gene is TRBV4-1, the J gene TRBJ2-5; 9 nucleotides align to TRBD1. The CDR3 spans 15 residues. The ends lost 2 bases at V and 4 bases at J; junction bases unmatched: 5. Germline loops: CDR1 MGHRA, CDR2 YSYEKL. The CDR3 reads CASSQKTGGLETQYF. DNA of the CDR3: TGCGCCAGCAGCCAAAAGACAGGGGGTTTAGAGACCCAGTACTTC.

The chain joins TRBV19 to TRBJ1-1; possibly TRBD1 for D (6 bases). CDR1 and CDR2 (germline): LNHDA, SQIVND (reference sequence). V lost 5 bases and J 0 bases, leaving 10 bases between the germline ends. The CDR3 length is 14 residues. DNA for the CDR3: TGTGCCAGTAGTGACCGGACAGTGAACACTGAAGCTTTCTTT. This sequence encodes CASSDRTVNTEAFF.

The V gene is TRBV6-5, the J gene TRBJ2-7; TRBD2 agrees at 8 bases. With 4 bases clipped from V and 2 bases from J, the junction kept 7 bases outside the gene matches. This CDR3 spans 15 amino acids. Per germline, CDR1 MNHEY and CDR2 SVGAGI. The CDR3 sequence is CASSLKLAETYEQYF. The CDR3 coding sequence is TGTGCCAGCAGTTTAAAACTAGCGGAGACCTACGAGCAGTACTTC.

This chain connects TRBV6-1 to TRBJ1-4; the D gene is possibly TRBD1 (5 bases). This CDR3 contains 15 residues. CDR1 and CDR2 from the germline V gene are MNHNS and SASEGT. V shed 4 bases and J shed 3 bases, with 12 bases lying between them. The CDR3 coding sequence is TGTGCCAGCAGTGGACCGACAGTGCCTAATGAAAAACTGTTTTTT. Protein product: CASSGPTVPNEKLFF.

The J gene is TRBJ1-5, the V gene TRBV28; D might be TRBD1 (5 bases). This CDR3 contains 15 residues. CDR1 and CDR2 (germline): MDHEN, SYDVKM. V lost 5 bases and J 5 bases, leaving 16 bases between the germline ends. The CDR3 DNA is TGTGCCAGCAGTCTGTCGCTAGGGGAGTATCAGCCCCAGCATTTT. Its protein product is CASSLSLGEYQPQHF. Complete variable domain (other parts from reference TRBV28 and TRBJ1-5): DVKVTQSSRYLVKRTGEKVFLECVQDMDHENMFWYRQDPGLGLRLIYFSYDVKMKEKGDIPEGYSVSREKKERFSLILESASTNQTSMYLCASSLSLGEYQPQHFGDGTRLSIL.

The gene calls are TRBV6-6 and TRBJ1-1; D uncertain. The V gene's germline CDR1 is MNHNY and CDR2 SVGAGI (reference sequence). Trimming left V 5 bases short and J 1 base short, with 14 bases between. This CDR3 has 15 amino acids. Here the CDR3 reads CASSARGPTNTEAFF. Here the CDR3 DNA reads TGTGCCAGCAGTGCCCGTGGACCGACGAACACTGAAGCTTTCTTT.

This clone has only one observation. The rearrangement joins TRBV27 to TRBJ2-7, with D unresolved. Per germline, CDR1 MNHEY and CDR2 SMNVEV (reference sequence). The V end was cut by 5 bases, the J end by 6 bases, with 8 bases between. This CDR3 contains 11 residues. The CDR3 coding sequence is TGTGCCAGCAGTCCCCGTCCCGAGCAGTACTTC. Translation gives CASSPRPEQYF.

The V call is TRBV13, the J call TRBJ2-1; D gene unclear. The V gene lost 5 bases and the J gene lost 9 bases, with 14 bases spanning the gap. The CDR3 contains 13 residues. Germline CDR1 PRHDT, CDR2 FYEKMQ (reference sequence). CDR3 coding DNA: TGTGCCAGCAGCATAAGAGGTAGACCTGAGCAGTTCTTC. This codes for CASSIRGRPEQFF.

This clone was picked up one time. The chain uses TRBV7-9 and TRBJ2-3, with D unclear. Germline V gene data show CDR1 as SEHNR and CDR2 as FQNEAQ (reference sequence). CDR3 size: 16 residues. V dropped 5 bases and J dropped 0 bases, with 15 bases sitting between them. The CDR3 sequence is CASSAFHSTSTDTQYF. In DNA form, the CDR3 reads TGTGCCAGCAGCGCGTTTCATTCGACTAGCACAGATACGCAGTATTTT.

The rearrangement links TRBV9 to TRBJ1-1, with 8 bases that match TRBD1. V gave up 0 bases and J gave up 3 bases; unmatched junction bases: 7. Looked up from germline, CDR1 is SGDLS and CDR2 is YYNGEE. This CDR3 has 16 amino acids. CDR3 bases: TGTGCCAGCAGCGTAGGGCAGGGGGCGATGGACACTGAAGCTTTCTTT. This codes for CASSVGQGAMDTEAFF.

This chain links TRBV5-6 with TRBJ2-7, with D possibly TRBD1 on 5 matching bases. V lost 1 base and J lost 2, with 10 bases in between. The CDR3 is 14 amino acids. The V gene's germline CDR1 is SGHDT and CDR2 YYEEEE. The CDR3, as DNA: TGTGCCAGCAGCTTGTTGGGGCTTACCTACGAGCAGTACTTC. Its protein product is CASSLLGLTYEQYF.

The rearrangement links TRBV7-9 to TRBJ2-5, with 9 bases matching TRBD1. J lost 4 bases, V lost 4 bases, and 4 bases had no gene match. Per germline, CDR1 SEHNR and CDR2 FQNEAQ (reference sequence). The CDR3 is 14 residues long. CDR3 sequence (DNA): TGTGCCAGCAGCTCCGACAGGGGGAGAGAGACCCAGTACTTC. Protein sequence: CASSSDRGRETQYF.

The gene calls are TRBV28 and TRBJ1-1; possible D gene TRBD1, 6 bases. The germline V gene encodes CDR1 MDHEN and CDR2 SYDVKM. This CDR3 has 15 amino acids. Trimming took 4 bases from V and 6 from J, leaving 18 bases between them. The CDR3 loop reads CASSSPNRVDAEAFF. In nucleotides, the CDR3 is TGTGCCAGCAGTTCGCCGAACAGGGTCGACGCTGAAGCTTTCTTT.

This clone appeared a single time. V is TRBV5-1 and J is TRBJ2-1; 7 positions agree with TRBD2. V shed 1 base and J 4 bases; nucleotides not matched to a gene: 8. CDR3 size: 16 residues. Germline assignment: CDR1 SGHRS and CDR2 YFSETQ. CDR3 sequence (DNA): TGCGCCAGCAGCTTGAATCGCGGGGGAATTTACAATGAGCAGTTCTTC. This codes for CASSLNRGGIYNEQFF.

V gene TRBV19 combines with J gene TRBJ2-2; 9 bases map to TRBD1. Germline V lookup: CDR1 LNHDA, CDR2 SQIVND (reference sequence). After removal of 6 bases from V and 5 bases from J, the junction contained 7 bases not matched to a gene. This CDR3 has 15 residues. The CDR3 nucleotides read TGTGCCAGTAGCCTTGGGACAGGGTGGACCGGGGAGCTGTTTTTT. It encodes CASSLGTGWTGELFF.